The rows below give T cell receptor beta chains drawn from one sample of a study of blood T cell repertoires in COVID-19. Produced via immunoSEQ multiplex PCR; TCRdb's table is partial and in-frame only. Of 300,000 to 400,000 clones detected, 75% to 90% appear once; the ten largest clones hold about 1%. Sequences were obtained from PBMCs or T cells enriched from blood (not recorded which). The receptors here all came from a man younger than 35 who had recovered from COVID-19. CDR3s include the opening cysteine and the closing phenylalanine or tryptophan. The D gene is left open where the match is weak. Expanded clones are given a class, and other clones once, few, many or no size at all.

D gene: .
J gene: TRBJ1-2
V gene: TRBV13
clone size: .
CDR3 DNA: TGTGCCAGCAGCACAAGAGGAATTAACTATGGCTACACCTTC
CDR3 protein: CASSTRGINYGYTF

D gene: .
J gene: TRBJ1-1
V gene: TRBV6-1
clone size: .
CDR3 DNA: TGTGCCAGCAGTGAAGCATGGGCTTCGAACACTGAAGCTTTCTTT
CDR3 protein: CASSEAWASNTEAFF

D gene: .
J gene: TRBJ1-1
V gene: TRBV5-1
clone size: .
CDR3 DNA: TGCGCCAGCAGCTTGGGGTCAGGGTTGGACACTGAAGCTTTCTTT
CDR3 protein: CASSLGSGLDTEAFF

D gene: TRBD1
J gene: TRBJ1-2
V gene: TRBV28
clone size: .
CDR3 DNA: TGTGCCAGCAGTTCCGGACAGGGAACTAACTATGGCTACACCTTC
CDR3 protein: CASSSGQGTNYGYTF

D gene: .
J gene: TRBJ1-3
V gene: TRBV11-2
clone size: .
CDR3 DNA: TGTGCCAGCAGCTCTTTTGCTGGAAACACCATATATTTT
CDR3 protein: CASSSFAGNTIYF

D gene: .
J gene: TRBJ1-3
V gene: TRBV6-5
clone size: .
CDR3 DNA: TGTGCCGTCGAGGACAACTCTGGAAACACCATATATTTT
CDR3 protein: CAVEDNSGNTIYF

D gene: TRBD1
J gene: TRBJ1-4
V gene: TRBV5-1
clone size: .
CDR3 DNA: TGCGCCAGCAGCTGGGGACAGGGGGATGAAAAACTGTTTTTT
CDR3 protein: CASSWGQGDEKLFF

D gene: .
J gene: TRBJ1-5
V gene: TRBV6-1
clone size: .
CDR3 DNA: TGTGCCAGCAGTGAGGGGACATACAATCAGCCCCAGCATTTT
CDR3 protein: CASSEGTYNQPQHF

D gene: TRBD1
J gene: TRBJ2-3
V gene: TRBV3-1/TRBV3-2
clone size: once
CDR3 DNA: TGTGCCAGCAGCCGAAACAGGGGGGGCACAGATACGCAGTATTTT
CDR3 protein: CASSRNRGGTDTQYF

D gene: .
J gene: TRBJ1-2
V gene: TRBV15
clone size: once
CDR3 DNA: TGTGCCACCAGCAGAGACGACAGTTACTATGGCTACACCTTC
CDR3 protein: CATSRDDSYYGYTF

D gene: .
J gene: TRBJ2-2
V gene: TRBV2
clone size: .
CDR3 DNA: TGTGCCAGCAGTCGCCGGGCCGGGGAGCTGTTTTTT
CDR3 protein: CASSRRAGELFF

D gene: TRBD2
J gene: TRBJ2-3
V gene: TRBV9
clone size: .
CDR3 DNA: TGTGCCAGCAGCCCACGTAGGGGAGGGGGCACAGATACGCAGTATTTT
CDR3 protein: CASSPRRGGGTDTQYF